This entry features one TCR beta chain sequence. What it binds is not known. The repertoire was sequenced with immunoSEQ multiplex PCR; TCRdb's copy has only in-frame clones and lacks some. The table shows approximately 150,000 clones, with around 90% occurring only once. The data originate from a study of T cell responses to AZD1222 COVID-19 vaccine. Study summary: Pooling was applied to second doses at about 4 or about 12 weeks.

Trimming pared 7 bases from V and 0 bases from J, leaving 12 bases between. The CDR3 extends over 13 amino acids. CDR1 SQVTM and CDR2 ANQGSEA come from the germline V gene. Study-level results: Donors were mostly white British, more females; clonal diversity possibly underestimated.

The chain has TRBV29-1 and TRBJ1-1, with D possibly being TRBD1 (6 bases). This TCR was recovered from an adult in good health. The sequencing used peripheral blood, collected on day 0 of AZD1222 vaccination. The CDR3 DNA follows: TGCAGCGCCCCGGGACACCTGAACACTGAAGCTTTCTTT. Amino acid sequence: CSAPGHLNTEAFF. The full variable domain, in which reference TRBV29-1 and TRBJ1-1 provide the parts outside the CDR3, is SAVISQKPSRDICQRGTSLTIQCQVDSQVTMMFWYRQQPGQSLTLIATANQGSEATYESGFVIDKFPISRPNLTFSTLTVSNMSPEDSSIYLCSAPGHLNTEAFFGQGTRLTVV.